This T cell receptor (beta chain) was identified in a study of prognosis after radiotherapy for stage I lung cancer (dated by TCRdb to about 2021). For the study in its entirety: Between early 2018 and early 2019, under 20 patients with stage I NSCLC were enrolled in Nanjing, China. Roughly five patients had oligometastatic NSCLC after surgical resection of the primary tumor, and fourteen had newly diagnosed primary stage I lung tumors. Every patient was regarded as medically inoperable, because of comorbidities in around eleven cases and refusal of surgery in roughly seven cases. Ages in the cohort of 13 men and about 6 women ranged from roughly 50 to 95 years, with a median of 74. On tumor histology, 11 to 12 patients had adenocarcinoma and more than five had squamous cell carcinoma. Using image-guided IMRT or VMAT, SBRT was delivered in 3 to 5 fractions at a biologically effective dose of at least 100 Gy. SBRT was not combined with any concurrent therapy in any patient. After SBRT, distant metastases developed in four of the 19 patients at a median of approximately 7 months, while the remaining 15 patients had no significant progression. The study profiled peripheral blood TCR beta repertoires from stage I NSCLC patients before and after stereotactic body radiotherapy and related them to distant failure. The study sequenced about 40 blood samples from around 19 patients, one before and one after SBRT per patient. Overall results and qualifications from the work: No adjustment for multiple comparisons was applied to any of the reported P values. A decrease in unique TCR clone counts was observed after SBRT (median around 9,800 before versus about 7,000 after; Wilcoxon paired P=0.011). The study was limited by the small cohort and short follow-up, and independent validation of the study findings is required. No determination of tumor specificity was made for expanded TCR clones. Post-SBRT Shannon entropy and its change from baseline were lower in patients who developed distant metastases; baseline Shannon entropy was not associated with metastases. TRBV and TRBJ usage frequencies reportedly varied with metastasis status, involving two V genes at baseline and several V and two J genes after SBRT.

This clonotype was recorded many times. It lacks a known antigen. Base qualities are not provided; no much larger clone lies one nucleotide away. V loses 2 bases of germline sequence and J loses 11 bases, and the interval between the two ends is 9 bases. The CDR3 has 11 amino acids, counting the end cysteine and phenylalanine. Of all the DNA, just the CDR3 is kept, 33 bases in frame from base 1. Two rounds of multiplex PCR were performed to amplify the TCR beta CDR3 region from genomic DNA. The first PCR round used primers specific to each TRBV and TRBJ gene, and the primer sequences were filed in Chinese patent CN105087789A. Universal primers were used in the second round of PCR. The Roche High Pure PCR Template Preparation Kit was used to extract genomic DNA from frozen PBMCs. The libraries underwent paired-end sequencing with 151 bp reads on an Illumina HiSeq 3000. The study's own analysis went as follows. CutAdapt was used to remove raw reads lacking the multiplex PCR primer sequences. Using PEAR, the high-quality paired reads were merged into contigs. TRB V, D and J gene segments were assigned to each contig with MiXCR by alignment to reference sequences. To remove sequencing errors, CDR3 sequences were clustered according to base quality and sequence similarity. Shannon entropy, normalized by the natural log of the productive TCR sequence number, served as the measure of diversity. One minus Shannon entropy divided by the natural log of the number of unique clonotypes was used as the definition of clonality. Using the Youden index from ROC curves, the researchers picked the repertoire-metric cut-offs for progression-free survival, and all analyses were carried out in R 3.5.3. TCRdb reprocessed the public reads (quality trimming at Q25 with fastp, clone calling with MiXCR) and kept in-frame beta chains. Every CDR3 protein is listed once, alongside the most common genes and DNA of its rows. These V and J calls rely on TCRdb rather than the paper's analysis. Recorded for this sample are 30,000 or so distinct CDR3 sequences; 42% of them occurred a single time. 15% of the sample is in the top ten clones.

All patients had node-negative disease on CT and PET/CT, and none had a history of other malignancies or prior chemotherapy or radiotherapy. At each of the two time points, around 5.9 milliliters of peripheral venous blood were collected into EDTA tubes. PBMCs were isolated by Ficoll-Paque Plus density-gradient centrifugation. Immediately after collection, samples were stored at -80 degrees C until analysis. The sequence was obtained from a donor at least 50 years old with non-small cell lung cancer. The specimen was PBMCs, collected before or after stereotactic body radiation therapy (not recorded which). The V gene is TRBV12-3 or TRBV12-4 and the J gene is TRBJ1-1; the D gene is not confidently resolved. The CDR3 protein is CASSLPGVAFF. The sequenced DNA is TGTGCCAGCAGTTTACCCGGAGTTGCTTTCTTT.